Detailed here is one T cell receptor beta chain. This sample stems from a study of T cell responses to AZD1222 COVID-19 vaccine. The method was immunoSEQ multiplex PCR; TCRdb's version includes in-frame clones alone and lacks a portion of them. In the table there are about 140,000 clones, 88% of which are singletons. The CDR3 runs to 16 residues. Losses at the gene ends were 0 bases for V and 2 bases for J; bases not matched to a gene: 0. Germline lookup yields CDR1 SGHDT and CDR2 YYEEEE. V usage is TRBV5-6 and J usage is TRBJ2-1; TRBD2 agrees at 12 bases. This clonotype originated in an adult in good health. This specimen was peripheral blood, taken on day 0 of AZD1222 vaccination. CDR3 sequence (DNA): TGTGCCAGCAGCTTGGGGACTAGCGGGACCTACAATGAGCAGTTCTTC. Encoded protein: CASSLGTSGTYNEQFF.